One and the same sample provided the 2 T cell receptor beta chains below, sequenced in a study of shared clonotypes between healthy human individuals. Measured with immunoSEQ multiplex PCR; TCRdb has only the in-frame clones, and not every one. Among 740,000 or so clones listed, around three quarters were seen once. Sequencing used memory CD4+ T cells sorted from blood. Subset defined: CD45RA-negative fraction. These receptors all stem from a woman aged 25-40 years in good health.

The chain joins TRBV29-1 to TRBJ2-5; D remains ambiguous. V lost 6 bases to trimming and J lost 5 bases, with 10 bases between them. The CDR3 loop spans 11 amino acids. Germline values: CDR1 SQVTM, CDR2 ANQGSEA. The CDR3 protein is CSVRDRETQYF. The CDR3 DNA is TGCAGCGTAAGGGATCGGGAGACCCAGTACTTC.

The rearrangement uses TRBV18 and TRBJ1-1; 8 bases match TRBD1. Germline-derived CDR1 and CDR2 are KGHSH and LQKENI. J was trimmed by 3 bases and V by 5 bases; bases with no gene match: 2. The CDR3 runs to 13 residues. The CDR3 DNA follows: TGTGCCAGCTCAGAGACAGGGGACACTGAAGCTTTCTTT. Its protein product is CASSETGDTEAFF.